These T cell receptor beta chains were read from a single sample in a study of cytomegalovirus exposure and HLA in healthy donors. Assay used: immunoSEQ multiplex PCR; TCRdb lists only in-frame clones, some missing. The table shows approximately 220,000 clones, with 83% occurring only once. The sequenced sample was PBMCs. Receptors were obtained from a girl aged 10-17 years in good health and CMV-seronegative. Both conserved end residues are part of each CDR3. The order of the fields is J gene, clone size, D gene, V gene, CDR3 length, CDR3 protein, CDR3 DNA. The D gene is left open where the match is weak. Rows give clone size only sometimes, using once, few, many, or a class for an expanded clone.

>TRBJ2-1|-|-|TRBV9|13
CASSPSGVNEQFF
TGTGCCAGCAGCCCCTCCGGAGTCAATGAGCAGTTCTTC
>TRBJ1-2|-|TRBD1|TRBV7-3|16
CASSLSGTGEENGYTF
TGTGCCAGCAGCTTATCCGGGACAGGGGAAGAGAATGGCTACACCTTC
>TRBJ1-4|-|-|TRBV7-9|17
CASSFGGPITVDEKLFF
TGTGCCAGCAGCTTTGGGGGCCCAATAACAGTAGATGAAAAACTGTTTTTT
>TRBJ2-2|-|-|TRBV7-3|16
CASSDTLLDSAGELFF
TGTGCCAGCAGCGATACTTTATTGGACTCGGCCGGGGAGCTGTTTTTT
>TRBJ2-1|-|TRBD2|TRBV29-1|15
CSAGLAGDFYNEQFF
TGCAGCGCCGGACTAGCGGGAGACTTCTACAATGAGCAGTTCTTC
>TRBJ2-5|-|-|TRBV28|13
CASSLASVGTQYF
TGTGCCAGCAGCCTAGCTAGCGTAGGGACCCAGTACTTC
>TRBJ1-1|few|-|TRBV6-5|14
CASKTGLGNAEAFF
TGTGCCAGCAAAACAGGGTTGGGGAACGCTGAAGCTTTCTTT
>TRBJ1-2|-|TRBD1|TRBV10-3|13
CAIPKTGMGGYTF
TGTGCCATCCCAAAGACAGGGATGGGTGGCTACACCTTC
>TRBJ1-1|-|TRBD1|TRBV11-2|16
CASSPRQGFVNTEAFF
TGTGCCAGCAGCCCCCGACAGGGCTTTGTGAACACTGAAGCTTTCTTT
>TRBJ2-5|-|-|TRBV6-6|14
CASSYSAVWATQYF
TGTGCCAGCAGTTACTCGGCAGTGTGGGCGACCCAGTACTTC
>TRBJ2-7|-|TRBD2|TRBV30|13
CAWTTGGMDEQYF
TGTGCCTGGACCACGGGGGGGATGGACGAGCAGTACTTC
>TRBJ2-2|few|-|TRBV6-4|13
CASSERATGELFF
TGTGCCAGCAGCGAGCGGGCCACCGGGGAGCTGTTTTTT
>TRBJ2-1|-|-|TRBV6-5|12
CASSPSEDEQFF
TGTGCCAGCAGCCCTAGCGAGGATGAGCAGTTCTTC
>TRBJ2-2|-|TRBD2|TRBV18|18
CASSRSSGADATTGELFF
TGTGCCAGCTCACGGTCTAGCGGGGCCGATGCAACCACCGGGGAGCTGTTTTTT
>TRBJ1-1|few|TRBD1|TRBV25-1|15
CASSEGDRLNTEAFF
TGTGCCAGCAGTGAAGGGGACAGACTCAACACTGAAGCTTTCTTT
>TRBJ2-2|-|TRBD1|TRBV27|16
CASRHGTGAAWGELFF
TGTGCCAGCAGGCACGGGACAGGGGCCGCTTGGGGGGAGCTGTTTTTT
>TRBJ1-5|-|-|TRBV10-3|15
CAIRAGTSSNQPQHF
TGTGCCATCAGGGCCGGGACATCTAGCAATCAGCCCCAGCATTTT